The clone carrying this T cell receptor (beta chain) was found many times. Ophthalmopathy patients had moderate-to-severe active disease, CAS ≥3, NOSPECS ≥4, and disease duration under 3 months. RNA transcripts were the template for amplifying TCR beta CDR3 regions. First-round RT-PCR targeting the TCR CDR3 was performed with the HTBI primer set. Via MiXCR, TCRdb re-called the multiplex PCR reads, giving one row per CDR3 protein. The sample records about 330,000 distinct CDR3 sequences, approximately 13% being singletons. This sample stems from a study of T cells in Graves' hyperthyroidism and ophthalmopathy. CDR1 is SGHTA and CDR2 is FQGNSA in the germline V gene. V was shortened by 2 bases and J by 3 bases, with 3 bases between the two germline ends. This CDR3 contains 12 residues.

The chain carries TRBV7-2 and TRBJ2-3; D is uncertain. Sequencing was done on a sample of blood. This TCR came from a woman in her thirties or forties with Graves' ophthalmopathy. CDR3 nucleotide sequence: TGTGCCAGCAGCTTATATACAGATACGCAGTATTTT. It is translated as CASSLYTDTQYF.